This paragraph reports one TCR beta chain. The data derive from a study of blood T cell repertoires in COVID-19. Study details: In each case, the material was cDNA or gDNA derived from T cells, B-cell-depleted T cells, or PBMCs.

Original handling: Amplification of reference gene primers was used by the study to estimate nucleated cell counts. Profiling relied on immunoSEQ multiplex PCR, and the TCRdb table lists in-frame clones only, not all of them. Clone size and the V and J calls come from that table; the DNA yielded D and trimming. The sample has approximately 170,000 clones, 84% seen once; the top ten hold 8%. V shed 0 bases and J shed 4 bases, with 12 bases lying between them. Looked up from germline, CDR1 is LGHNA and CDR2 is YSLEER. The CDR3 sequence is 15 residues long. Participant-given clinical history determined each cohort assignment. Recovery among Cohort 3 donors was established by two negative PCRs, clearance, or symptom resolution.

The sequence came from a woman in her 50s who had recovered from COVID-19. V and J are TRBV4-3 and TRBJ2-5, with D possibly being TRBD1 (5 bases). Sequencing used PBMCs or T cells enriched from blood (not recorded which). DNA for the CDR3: TGCGCCAGCAGCCAAGAAAGGGCAGGGTTAGAGACCCAGTACTTC. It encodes CASSQERAGLETQYF.